This T cell receptor beta chain emerged from a study of blood T cell repertoires in COVID-19. Study-wide background: Material from acute and convalescent COVID-19 was sourced from the United States, Italy and Spain. The cDNA or gDNA used as material had been derived from T cells, B-cell-depleted T cells, or PBMCs.

Recruited during active infection, patients (from Seattle) were subsequently followed longitudinally. In the source study's methods: Amplification of reference gene primers was used by the study to estimate nucleated cell counts. Only in-frame clones appear in the TCRdb table, and some are missing; sequencing was by immunoSEQ multiplex PCR. That table furnishes V, J and clone size, whereas the DNA furnished D and trimming. Found here are fewer than 300,000 clones, 85% to 90% of them singletons; the top ten hold approximately 12%. The ends lost 6 bases at V and 7 bases at J; junction bases unmatched: 8. This CDR3 comprises 12 residues. Germline assignment: CDR1 SQVTM and CDR2 ANQGSEA.

Sequenced input: peripheral blood. The rearrangement uses TRBV29-1 and TRBJ1-2; 7 nucleotides line up with TRBD1. This TCR came from a woman under 40 with COVID-19, enrolled during active disease. In DNA, the CDR3 is TGCAGCGTCCATGGGACAGAGGCTGGCTACACCTTC. This gives the protein CSVHGTEAGYTF. Full variable domain (missing parts from reference TRBV29-1 and TRBJ1-2): SAVISQKPSRDICQRGTSLTIQCQVDSQVTMMFWYRQQPGQSLTLIATANQGSEATYESGFVIDKFPISRPNLTFSTLTVSNMSPEDSSIYLCSVHGTEAGYTFGSGTRLTVV.